A single T cell receptor (beta chain) is shown here with its context. Antigen specificity is unknown. An end of the junction does not agree with germline; a read error may underlie this. Full-length variable regions came from constant-region reverse primers plus semi-nested Nested Universal Primer A PCR. MiXCR, applied by TCRdb to the 5' RACE reads, yields one record per CDR3 protein. The repertoire consists of about 62,000 distinct CDR3 sequences, with 25% to 35% occurring once and the leading ten covering roughly 2%. Findings of the study overall: Greatest tumor Treg TCR overlap was with tumor naive CD4+ cells.

This CDR3 contains 16 residues. Per germline, CDR1 LGHNA and CDR2 YNFKEQ. The sample consisted of tumor-infiltrating naive CD4+ T cells sorted from the breast tumor. The subset denotes: naive CD4+ T cells, CD4+CD45RA+CD25-. This rearrangement joins TRBV4-2 to TRBJ1-5; D is undetermined. The sequence came from a female donor with breast cancer. CDR3 bases: TGTGTCAGCAGCCAAGATCTGCGCGGATACAATCAGCCCCAGCATTTT. It encodes CVSSQDLRGYNQPQHF.